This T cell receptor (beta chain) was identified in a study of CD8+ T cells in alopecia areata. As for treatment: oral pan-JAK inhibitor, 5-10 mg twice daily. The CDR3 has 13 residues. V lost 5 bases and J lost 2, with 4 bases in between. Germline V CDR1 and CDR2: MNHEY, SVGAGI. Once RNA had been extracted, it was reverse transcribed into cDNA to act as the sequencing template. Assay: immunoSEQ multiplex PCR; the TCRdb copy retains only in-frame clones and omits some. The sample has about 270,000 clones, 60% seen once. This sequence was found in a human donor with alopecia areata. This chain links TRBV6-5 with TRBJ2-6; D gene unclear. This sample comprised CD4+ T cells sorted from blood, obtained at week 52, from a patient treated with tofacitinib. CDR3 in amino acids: CASSLTGANVLTF. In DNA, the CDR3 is TGTGCCAGCAGTCTGACTGGGGCCAACGTCCTGACTTTC.